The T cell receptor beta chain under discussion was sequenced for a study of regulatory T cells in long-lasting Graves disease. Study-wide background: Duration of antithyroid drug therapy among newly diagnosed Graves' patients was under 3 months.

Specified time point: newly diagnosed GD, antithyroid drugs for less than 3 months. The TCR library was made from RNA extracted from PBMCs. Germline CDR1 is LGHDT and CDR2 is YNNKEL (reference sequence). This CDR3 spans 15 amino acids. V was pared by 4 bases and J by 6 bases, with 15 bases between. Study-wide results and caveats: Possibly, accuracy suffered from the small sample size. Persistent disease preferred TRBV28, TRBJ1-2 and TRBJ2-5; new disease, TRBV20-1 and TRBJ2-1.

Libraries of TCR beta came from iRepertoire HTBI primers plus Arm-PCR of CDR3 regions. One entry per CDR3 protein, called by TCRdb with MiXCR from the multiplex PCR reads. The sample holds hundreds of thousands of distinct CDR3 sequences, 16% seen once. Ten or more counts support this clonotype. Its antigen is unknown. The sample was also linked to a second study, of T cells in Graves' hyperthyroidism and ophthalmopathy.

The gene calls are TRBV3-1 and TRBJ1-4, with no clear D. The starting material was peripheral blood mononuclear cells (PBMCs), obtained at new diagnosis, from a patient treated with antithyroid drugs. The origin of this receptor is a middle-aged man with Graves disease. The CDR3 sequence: CASSPYYSSDEKLFF. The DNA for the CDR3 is TGTGCCAGCAGCCCCTATTACTCCTCGGATGAAAAACTGTTTTTT.